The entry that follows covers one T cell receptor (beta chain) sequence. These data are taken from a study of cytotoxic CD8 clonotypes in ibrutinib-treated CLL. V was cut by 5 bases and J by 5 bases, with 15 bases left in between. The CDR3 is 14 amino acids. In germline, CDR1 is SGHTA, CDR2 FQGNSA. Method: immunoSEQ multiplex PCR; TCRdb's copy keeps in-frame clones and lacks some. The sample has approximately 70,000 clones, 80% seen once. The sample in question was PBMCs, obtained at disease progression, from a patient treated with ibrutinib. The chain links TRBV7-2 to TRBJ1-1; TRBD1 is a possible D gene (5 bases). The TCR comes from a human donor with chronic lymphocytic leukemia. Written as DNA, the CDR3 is TGTGCCAGCAGCCCGCGGGACCCGAGGACTGAAGCTTTCTTT. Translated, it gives CASSPRDPRTEAFF. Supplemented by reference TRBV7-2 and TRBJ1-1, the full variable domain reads GAGVSQSPSNKVTEKGKDVELRCDPISGHTALYWYRQSLGQGLEFLIYFQGNSAPDKSGLPSDRFSAERTGGSVSTLTIQRTQQEDSAVYLCASSPRDPRTEAFFGQGTRLTVV.